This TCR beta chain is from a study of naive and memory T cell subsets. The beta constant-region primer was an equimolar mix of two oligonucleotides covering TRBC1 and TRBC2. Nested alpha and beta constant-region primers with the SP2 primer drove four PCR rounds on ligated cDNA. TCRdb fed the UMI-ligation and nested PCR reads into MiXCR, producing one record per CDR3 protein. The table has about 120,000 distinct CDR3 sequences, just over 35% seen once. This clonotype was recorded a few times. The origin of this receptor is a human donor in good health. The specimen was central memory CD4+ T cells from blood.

DNA of the CDR3: TGTGCCAGCAGCTTAACGGAGGGACGGGGAAGCGCAGATACGCAGTATTTT. This encodes CASSLTEGRGSADTQYF. The genes are TRBV7-2 and TRBJ2-3, with D perhaps matching TRBD2 (6 bases). Germline V gives CDR1 SGHTA, CDR2 FQGNSA. The ends were cut back, 2 bases at V and 4 bases at J, with 19 bases in the middle. The CDR3 runs 17 residues.